These T cell receptor beta chains were read from a single sample in a study of blood T cell repertoires in COVID-19. Produced via immunoSEQ multiplex PCR; TCRdb's table is partial and in-frame only. The sample holds under 200,000 clones, about nine tenths seen once. Material: peripheral blood. The origin of the receptors is a man between 18 and 35 years old with active or convalescent COVID-19. Each CDR3 is given without its conserved first and last residue. Size tells how often a clone was seen (once, few, many) or the class of an expanded clone, and some rows leave it out.

.,TRBV7-8,ASSLARPDSYGYT
.,TRBV5-1,ASSLTGLAGKQNTGELF
few,TRBV28,ASSSTPDSNYGYT
.,TRBV7-3,ASSLTTSGRINEQF
.,TRBV5-1,ASSSRDYEYNEQF
.,TRBV7-2,ASSTSDRRNNEQF
.,TRBV9,ASSVEPRTRAGANVLT
.,TRBV5-8,ASSSRGLGTGELF
.,TRBV7-2,ASRRGHRNTEAF
.,TRBV6-2/TRBV6-3,ASSSSVPSYEQY
few,TRBV30,AWRRQGSQPQH
.,TRBV4-3,ASSQNPGQGEWDEQF
.,TRBV30,AWSAGVTRDYGYT
.,TRBV3-1/TRBV3-2,ASSQVLGGAYNEQF
.,TRBV7-8,ASSLEGRTGELF
.,TRBV30,AWGQLAGAGEQY
once,TRBV9,ASSGGLNTGELF